The 8 T cell receptor beta chains given below trace back to one sample, sequenced in a study of regulatory T cells in long-lasting Graves disease. Time point noted: newly diagnosed GD, antithyroid drugs for less than 3 months. From PBMCs, RNA was extracted and then used to make the TCR library. Libraries of TCR beta came from iRepertoire HTBI primers plus Arm-PCR of CDR3 regions. TCRdb redid the calling of the multiplex PCR reads with MiXCR, one entry per CDR3 protein. The sample includes more than 300,000 distinct CDR3 sequences, 15% seen only once; the top ten take 22%. The sample was peripheral blood mononuclear cells (PBMCs), taken at new diagnosis, from a patient treated with antithyroid drugs. Source of these receptors: a female donor with Graves disease.

The gene calls are TRBV7-2 and TRBJ2-7; 9 nucleotides match TRBD1. Germline loops: CDR1 SGHTA, CDR2 FQGNSA. The CDR3 is made up of 14 amino acids. Losses at the gene ends were 4 bases for V and 3 bases for J; bases not matched to a gene: 4. The CDR3 is CASSWTGEGYEQYF. The CDR3 nucleotides are TGTGCCAGCAGCTGGACAGGGGAAGGCTACGAGCAGTACTTC.

This clonotype came up a few times. The chain uses TRBV9 and TRBJ2-3; 11 bases fit TRBD2. This CDR3 is built from 19 residues. After removal of 0 bases from V and 0 bases from J, the junction contained 9 bases not matched to a gene. The germline gives CDR1 SGDLS, CDR2 YYNGEE. The CDR3, as DNA: TGTGCCAGCAGCGTAGCTCCTAGCGGGGGGCCAACTAGCACAGATACGCAGTATTTT. Amino acid sequence: CASSVAPSGGPTSTDTQYF.

This clonotype has only a few counts. The chain combines TRBV5-4 with TRBJ1-1; D ambiguous. CDR3 length: 16 residues. Per germline, CDR1 SGHNT and CDR2 YYREEE (reference sequence). Trimming left V 0 bases short and J 4 bases short, with 16 bases between. The CDR3 nucleotides read TGTGCCAGCAGCTTGGGACGTCTTGTTGGGTCCACTGAAGCTTTCTTT. Amino acids: CASSLGRLVGSTEAFF.

In this sample, this clonotype turned up many times. This chain joins TRBV2 and TRBJ1-2; D gene ambiguous. The ends were cut back, 3 bases at V and 0 bases at J, with 8 bases in the middle. Germline V lookup: CDR1 SNHLY, CDR2 FYNNEI. There are 14 residues in the CDR3. CDR3 sequence: CASSDHRTNYGYTF. The CDR3 DNA reads as TGTGCCAGCAGTGACCACCGGACTAACTATGGCTACACCTTC.

This clonotype was seen at least ten times. The V and J genes are TRBV12-3 or TRBV12-4 and TRBJ1-5; TRBD1 agrees at 10 bases. After removal of 6 bases from V and 2 bases from J, the junction contained 4 bases not matched to a gene. CDR3 size: 15 residues. Here the CDR3 DNA reads TGTGCCAGCAGGATAGGGACAGGGGGCAATCAGCCCCAGCATTTT. It codes for CASRIGTGGNQPQHF.

This clonotype was seen repeatedly, ten times or more. The gene calls are TRBV5-5 and TRBJ2-7, with 12 bases aligning to TRBD2. The junction had 8 bases not matched to a gene; V was cut back by 0 bases and J by 1 base. The V gene's germline CDR1 is SGHKS and CDR2 YYEKEE (reference sequence). The CDR3 covers 18 residues. The CDR3 is CASSLGALAGGPSYEQYF. In DNA, the CDR3 is TGTGCCAGCAGCTTGGGGGCCCTAGCGGGAGGGCCTTCCTACGAGCAGTACTTC.

This clonotype was observed at least ten times. The chain is built from TRBV2 and TRBJ2-2; no firm D call. Germline V CDR1 and CDR2: SNHLY, FYNNEI. V was pared by 1 base and J by 2 bases, with 11 bases between. This CDR3 spans 16 amino acids. CDR3 sequence (DNA): TGTGCCAGCAGTGAAGATATGGTGGATAACACCGGGGAGCTGTTTTTT. Translating gives CASSEDMVDNTGELFF.

There are a few counts of this clonotype. CDR3 sequence: CASSTHYTDTQYF. CDR3 nucleotide sequence: TGTGCCAGCAGCACCCACTACACAGATACGCAGTATTTT. The chain links TRBV7-9 to TRBJ2-3, with no clear D. The V gene's germline CDR1 is SEHNR and CDR2 FQNEAQ (reference sequence). This CDR3 spans 13 amino acids. V gave up 5 bases and J gave up 2 bases, with 8 bases separating them.